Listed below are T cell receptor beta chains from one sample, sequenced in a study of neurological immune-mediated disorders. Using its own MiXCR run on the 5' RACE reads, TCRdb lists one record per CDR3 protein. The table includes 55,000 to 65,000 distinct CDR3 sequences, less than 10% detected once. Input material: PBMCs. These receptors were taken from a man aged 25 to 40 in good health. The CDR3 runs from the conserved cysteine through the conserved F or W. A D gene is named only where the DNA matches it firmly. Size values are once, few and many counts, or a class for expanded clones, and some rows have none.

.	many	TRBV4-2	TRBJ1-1	TGTGCCAGCAGCCGGCCAGGACAATGGGTGGTTGAAGCTTTCTTT	CASSRPGQWVVEAFF
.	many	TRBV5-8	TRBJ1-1	TGTGCCAGCAGCTTGAGGCAGGGATCGAACACTGAAGCTTTCTTT	CASSLRQGSNTEAFF
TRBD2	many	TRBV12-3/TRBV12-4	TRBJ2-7	TGTGCCAGCAGACCCGGACTAGCGGGGCCCTACGAGCAGTACTTC	CASRPGLAGPYEQYF
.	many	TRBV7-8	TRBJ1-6	TGTGCCAGCAGCTTTAGCTCGGGGCCGAGCTCCTATAATTCACCCCTCCACTTT	CASSFSSGPSSYNSPLHF
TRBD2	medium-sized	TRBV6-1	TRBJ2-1	TGTGCCAGCAGTGAATGGTCGGGAGGGGTCTACAATGAGCAGTTCTTC	CASSEWSGGVYNEQFF
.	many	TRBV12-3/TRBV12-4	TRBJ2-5	TGTGCCAGCAGCCGGTACCAAGAGACCCAGTACTTC	CASSRYQETQYF
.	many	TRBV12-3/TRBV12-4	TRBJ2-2	TGTGCCAGCAATCCCCAGGGAGGTACCGGGGAGCTGTTTTTT	CASNPQGGTGELFF
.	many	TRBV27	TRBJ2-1	TGTGCCAGCGGCTTATCATTCCGGGACGGGCAGTTCTTC	CASGLSFRDGQFF
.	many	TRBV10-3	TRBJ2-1	TGTGCCATCAGTGGTGGGCTGGACAATGAGCAGTTCTTC	CAISGGLDNEQFF
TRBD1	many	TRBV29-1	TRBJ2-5	TGCAGCGCCGGACAGGGGCTCGAGACCCAGTACTTC	CSAGQGLETQYF
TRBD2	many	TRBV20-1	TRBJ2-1	TGCAGTGCTAGGCCGGGACTAGCGTCGAGCTCCTACAATGAGCAGTTCTTC	CSARPGLASSSYNEQFF
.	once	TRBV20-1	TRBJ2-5	TGCGGTGCTAGGAGGACAGAACAAGAGACCCAGTACTTC	CGARRTEQETQYF
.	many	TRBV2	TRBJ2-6	TGTGCCAGCAGTCGAGACAGGGAGGGCTTCCTGACTTTC	CASSRDREGFLTF
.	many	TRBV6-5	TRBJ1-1	TGTGCCAGCAGCGACAGTACTCGATCGGGCACTGAAGCTTTCTTT	CASSDSTRSGTEAFF
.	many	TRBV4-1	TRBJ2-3	TGCGCCAGCAGCCAAGAGCGCGCGGTTAGCACAGATACGCAGTATTTT	CASSQERAVSTDTQYF
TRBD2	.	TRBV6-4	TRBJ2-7	TGTGCCAGCAGTGACTCTAGCGGGAGCTCCTACGAGCAGTACTTC	CASSDSSGSSYEQYF
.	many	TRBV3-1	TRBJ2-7	TGTGCCAGCAGCCAGCAGGGGACCCATGGCGAGCAGTACTTC	CASSQQGTHGEQYF
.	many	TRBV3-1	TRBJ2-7	TGTGCCAGCAGCCAAGCGGGAAGCTCCTACGAGCAGTACTTC	CASSQAGSSYEQYF
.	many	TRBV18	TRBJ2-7	TGTGCCAGCTCACCGGGAGCCTACGAGCAGTACTTC	CASSPGAYEQYF